A selection of T cell receptor beta chains follows, all from one sample in a study of blood T cell repertoires in COVID-19. Sequencing used immunoSEQ multiplex PCR; TCRdb keeps in-frame clones, though not all of them. The table lists around 210,000 clones, just over 85% of them singletons, with roughly 1.5% in the top ten. Sequenced sample: peripheral blood. Receptor source: a man aged 18 to 35 with active or convalescent COVID-19. Each CDR3 is given with its conserved first and last residue. D genes are given only for firm matches. Clone sizes are given selectively: once, few, many, or a class where the clone is expanded.

J gene: TRBJ2-7
V gene: TRBV4-2
clone size: few
D gene: NA
CDR3 DNA: TGTGCCAGCAGCCAAGGCCGAGGGACTTCCTACGAGCAGTACTTC
CDR3 protein: CASSQGRGTSYEQYF

J gene: TRBJ2-7
V gene: TRBV5-1
clone size: NA
D gene: TRBD1
CDR3 DNA: TGCGCCAGCAGCTCTGGACAGGGGGCTAGCCTACCCTACGAGCAGTACTTC
CDR3 protein: CASSSGQGASLPYEQYF

J gene: TRBJ1-6
V gene: TRBV5-6
clone size: few
D gene: TRBD1
CDR3 DNA: TGTGCCAGCAGCTTGTGGGGACAGAGCTCCTATAATTCACCCCTCCACTTT
CDR3 protein: CASSLWGQSSYNSPLHF

J gene: TRBJ2-3
V gene: TRBV2
clone size: NA
D gene: NA
CDR3 DNA: TGTGCCAGCAGTGAACAGGCTAGCGGCACAGATACGCAGTATTTT
CDR3 protein: CASSEQASGTDTQYF

J gene: TRBJ1-6
V gene: TRBV27
clone size: NA
D gene: NA
CDR3 DNA: TGTGCCAGCAGCATAACCCCACCCGGGAGGAGCTCCTATAATTCACCCCTCCACTTT
CDR3 protein: CASSITPPGRSSYNSPLHF

J gene: TRBJ2-3
V gene: TRBV2
clone size: NA
D gene: TRBD2
CDR3 DNA: TGTGCCAGCAGTGGAAGAGCGGGAGGGCCTACAGATACGCAGTATTTT
CDR3 protein: CASSGRAGGPTDTQYF

J gene: TRBJ2-3
V gene: TRBV11-2
clone size: NA
D gene: NA
CDR3 DNA: TGTGCCAGCAGCGATCCGGACAGCCATACGCAGTATTTT
CDR3 protein: CASSDPDSHTQYF

J gene: TRBJ2-7
V gene: TRBV12-5
clone size: NA
D gene: NA
CDR3 DNA: TGTGCTAGTGGTTTGTCCGGACAGCTCTACGAGCAGTACTTC
CDR3 protein: CASGLSGQLYEQYF

J gene: TRBJ1-2
V gene: TRBV7-9
clone size: NA
D gene: NA
CDR3 DNA: TGTGCCAGCAGCCCAGGAGGCAGGTGGGGCTATGGCTACACCTTC
CDR3 protein: CASSPGGRWGYGYTF

J gene: TRBJ1-4
V gene: TRBV2
clone size: NA
D gene: TRBD1
CDR3 DNA: TGTGCCAGCAGTGGGAACAGGGGGCAGCGCGAAAAACTGTTTTTT
CDR3 protein: CASSGNRGQREKLFF

J gene: TRBJ2-3
V gene: TRBV6-2/TRBV6-3
clone size: once
D gene: TRBD1
CDR3 DNA: TGTGCCAGCAGCAACGGACAGGGGGCCACAGATACGCAGTATTTT
CDR3 protein: CASSNGQGATDTQYF

J gene: TRBJ1-2
V gene: TRBV5-5
clone size: NA
D gene: TRBD1
CDR3 DNA: TGTGCCAGCAGCTTGGCCATCGCTTACAGGGGGCGTTACACCTTC
CDR3 protein: CASSLAIAYRGRYTF

J gene: TRBJ2-7
V gene: TRBV4-2
clone size: NA
D gene: NA
CDR3 DNA: TGTGCCAGCAGCCAAGAGAAAAAGCGTCCCGAGCAGTACTTC
CDR3 protein: CASSQEKKRPEQYF

J gene: TRBJ1-2
V gene: TRBV18
clone size: once
D gene: NA
CDR3 DNA: TGTGCCAGCTCACCACAGACAGGCTTGATTGGCTACACCTTC
CDR3 protein: CASSPQTGLIGYTF

J gene: TRBJ2-2
V gene: TRBV10-2
clone size: NA
D gene: NA
CDR3 DNA: TGCGCCAGCGCGACAAGTTACACCGGGGAGCTGTTTTTT
CDR3 protein: CASATSYTGELFF

J gene: TRBJ1-1
V gene: TRBV7-9
clone size: NA
D gene: TRBD1
CDR3 DNA: TGTGCCAGCAGCTACACCCTAGGACAGGGGGCCGACACTGAAGCTTTCTTT
CDR3 protein: CASSYTLGQGADTEAFF

J gene: TRBJ2-1
V gene: TRBV10-3
clone size: NA
D gene: TRBD2
CDR3 DNA: TGTGCCATCAGTGAGGCGGGAGGGCTGATTGAGCAGTTCTTC
CDR3 protein: CAISEAGGLIEQFF

J gene: TRBJ1-3
V gene: TRBV6-4
clone size: NA
D gene: NA
CDR3 DNA: TGTGCCAGCAGTGACTCGAATCCCCTTAAGGGGGACACCATATATTTT
CDR3 protein: CASSDSNPLKGDTIYF

J gene: TRBJ1-1
V gene: TRBV7-9
clone size: NA
D gene: NA
CDR3 DNA: TGTGCCAGCAGCCGTGACAGAGTGAACACTGAAGCTTTCTTT
CDR3 protein: CASSRDRVNTEAFF

J gene: TRBJ2-7
V gene: TRBV7-3
clone size: few
D gene: NA
CDR3 DNA: TGTGCCAGCAGCTTGGACCCCGCGGGGGCGCGAGACGAGCAGTACTTC
CDR3 protein: CASSLDPAGARDEQYF

J gene: TRBJ1-6
V gene: TRBV3-1/TRBV3-2
clone size: NA
D gene: NA
CDR3 DNA: TGTGCCAGCAGCGCGCAATTCGGGTCACCCCTCCACTTT
CDR3 protein: CASSAQFGSPLHF

J gene: TRBJ1-6
V gene: TRBV5-6
clone size: NA
D gene: TRBD1
CDR3 DNA: TGTGCCAGCAGCGTTCCGGGACAGGCGTATTCACCCCTCCACTTT
CDR3 protein: CASSVPGQAYSPLHF